This TCR beta chain is drawn from a study of blood T cells in healthy people across ages (dated by TCRdb to about 2015). Study-level background: In model experiments, roughly one uniquely barcoded TCR beta cDNA molecule per two T cells was captured by template switching. The study measured age-related changes in TCR beta repertoire diversity using deep sequencing normalized with unique cDNA molecular identifiers. Donors were grouped into four age groups: young (average about 15 years), middle-aged (about 38), aged (around 62) and long-lived (just over 80). Donors of different ages were randomly distributed across sequencing lanes to avoid experimental bias. Two additional independent replicas of 1 million unique cDNA reads from the same blood draw were analyzed for two donors (one aged 18 to 30 and one aged 80 or older). Overall study results and their limits: Compared with the aged group, more naive CD4+ T cells, fewer expanded clones and increased TCR diversity were shown by the long-lived group, suggesting age selection. Because donor CMV infection status was unknown, age-related changes in expanded clonotypes were potentially confounded. As age increased, observed TCR beta diversity per million T cells dropped in a roughly linear way, and a significant reduction was already evident by age roughly 36. A strong correlation was found between observed TCR beta diversity and the percentage of naive T cells measured by flow cytometry. Estimates of total diversity based on one million sequenced T cells were regarded as lower bounds and as underestimates. Because profiling used bulk unsorted PBMCs, naive and antigen-experienced compartments could not be compared conclusively.

A word on this clonotype: Its antigen is currently not known. Per-base quality was not reported, and no clone a single base away is much larger than it.

Donors were 30 to 45 systemically healthy Caucasian individuals from Russia aged roughly 6 to 90 years. Approximately 9.3 milliliters of peripheral blood were collected from each donor into EDTA-treated Vacutainer tubes. Ficoll-Paque density-gradient centrifugation was used to isolate PBMCs, with at least 7 million obtained per sample. Total RNA was extracted from PBMCs with Trizol reagent, with at least 5 micrograms obtained per sample. The percentages of naive CD45RAhigh/CD27high T cells were determined by flow cytometry on a PBMC aliquot from every donor. Library prep was done by 5' RACE. Data came from an Illumina HiSeq 2500. A second roughly 7 to 11 cycle PCR used a sample-barcoded 5' primer and a J-beta primer mix. A template-switch 5' adaptor carrying 12 random nucleotides introduced a unique molecular identifier onto each TCR beta cDNA molecule. Each sample yielded at least 3 million CDR3-containing paired-end reads. First-strand cDNA was synthesized from all RNA with the Mint cDNA synthesis kit, primed by a TRBC-specific oligonucleotide. All cDNA was treated with uracil-DNA glycosylase and then went through a first 18-cycle PCR with the universal primers M1SS and BC2_uni_R. Per the authors' processing: Each sample was normalized by randomly selecting 1 million high-quality reads, each carrying a distinct molecular identifier. Reads sharing molecular identifiers were discarded rather than binned into consensus sequences. MiTCR, run with a Q25 quality threshold and the strictest error-elimination algorithm, handled CDR3 identification, clonotype clustering and error correction. Lower-bound total TCR beta diversity was estimated with a nonparametric unseen species model using Euler transformation. Using fastp at Q25 and MiXCR, TCRdb reprocessed the public reads and kept productive beta chains. Each record represents a unique CDR3 protein, reported with the most common genes and DNA among its rows. The authors' filters were not applied to this entry. The sample includes 650,000 to 1,000,000 distinct CDR3 sequences, with approximately 35% observed a single time. The ten largest make up over 10% of the sample.

Reading from cysteine to phenylalanine, the CDR3 counts 14 amino acids. Here the CDR3 DNA is all that survives: 42 bases in frame from base 1. The germline ends are 15 bases apart after V is trimmed by 5 bases and J by 4 bases. CDR1 and CDR2 are drawn from the germline V gene: SQVTM, ANQGSEA. The specimen sequenced was blood. The chain is encoded by TRBV29-1 joined to TRBJ2-1, with no reliable assignment of the D segment. The origin of this receptor is a man younger than 35 in good health. The DNA is as follows: TGCAGCGTTAAAACGCCCCTGGGGTACAATGAGCAGTTCTTC. The resulting protein is CSVKTPLGYNEQFF.